These 14 T cell receptor beta chains came from one sample sequenced in a study of OX40 agonist ivuxolimab in advanced cancers. The data were produced by immunoSEQ multiplex PCR, yet TCRdb's version contains in-frame clones alone and is incomplete. The data hold about 49,000 clones, with 88% observed a single time. This specimen consisted of CD4+ or CD8+ T cells sorted from blood, obtained in a trial of the OX40 agonist ivuxolimab. The receptors derive from an adult with an advanced solid tumor such as melanoma, head and neck, liver or kidney cancer.

This chain links TRBV4-3 with TRBJ2-3, with 7 bases identical to TRBD2. Germline V lookup: CDR1 LGHNA, CDR2 YSLEER. Trimming removed 2 bases from V and 2 bases from J; junction bases left unmatched: 7. CDR3 length: 16 amino acids. CDR3 protein: CASSQRSSGDTDTQYF. The CDR3 nucleotides read TGCGCCAGCAGCCAAAGGTCTAGCGGAGACACAGATACGCAGTATTTT.

The chain carries TRBV2 and TRBJ2-3; D gene uncertain. CDR1 and CDR2 (germline): SNHLY, FYNNEI. V gave up 7 bases and J gave up 1 base, with 12 bases separating them. The CDR3 extends over 14 amino acids. The CDR3 reads CASTMQAGTDTQYF. DNA for the CDR3: TGTGCCAGCACTATGCAGGCGGGCACAGATACGCAGTATTTT. Full variable domain (missing parts from reference TRBV2 and TRBJ2-3): EPEVTQTPSHQVTQMGQEVILRCVPISNHLYFYWYRQILGQKVEFLVSFYNNEISEKSEIFDDQFSVERPDGSNFTLKIRSTKLEDSAMYFCASTMQAGTDTQYFGPGTRLTVL.

The CDR3 protein is CASSPGTGETQYF. The DNA of the CDR3 is TGTGCCAGCAGCCCCGGGACAGGAGAGACCCAGTACTTC. The V call is TRBV27, the J call TRBJ2-5; TRBD1 matches 8 bases. Trimming took 6 bases from V and 4 from J; bases not matched to a gene: 4. In germline, CDR1 is MNHEY, CDR2 SMNVEV (reference sequence). The CDR3 totals 13 residues.

This chain uses TRBV9 with TRBJ2-1; TRBD2 aligns across 11 bases. The V gene end was trimmed by 2 bases and the J gene end by 4 bases; junction bases not matched to a gene: 8. Germline assignment: CDR1 SGDLS and CDR2 YYNGEE. The CDR3 is 17 amino acids. The CDR3 protein is CASSVVAGGPGYNEQFF. DNA for the CDR3: TGTGCCAGCAGCGTTGTAGCGGGAGGGCCAGGATACAATGAGCAGTTCTTC.

The rearrangement uses TRBV28 and TRBJ2-7; the match to TRBD2 covers 10 bases. Losses at the gene ends were 2 bases for V and 2 bases for J; bases not matched to a gene: 9. This CDR3 contains 17 residues. Germline loops: CDR1 MDHEN, CDR2 SYDVKM. CDR3 nucleotide sequence: TGTGCCAGCAGTTTAGGGCTTAGGACTAGCGGTCCCTACGAGCAGTACTTC. Residues: CASSLGLRTSGPYEQYF.

J is TRBJ2-1 and V is TRBV7-3, with 11 bases that match TRBD1. From germline, CDR1 is SGHTA and CDR2 FQGTGA. Trimming took 5 bases from V and 8 from J; bases not matched to a gene: 11. This CDR3 comprises 16 residues. The CDR3 reads CASSPGRTGGRDEQFF. As DNA, the CDR3 is TGTGCCAGCAGCCCTGGTCGGACAGGGGGCAGGGATGAGCAGTTCTTC. The full variable domain, completed using reference TRBV7-3 and TRBJ2-1, is GAGVSQTPSNKVTEKGKYVELRCDPISGHTALYWYRQSLGQGPEFLIYFQGTGAADDSGLPNDRFFAVRPEGSVSTLKIQRTERGDSAVYLCASSPGRTGGRDEQFFGPGTRLTVL.

The chain links TRBV2 to TRBJ2-5, with TRBD2 as a possible D gene (6 bases). Germline V gene data show CDR1 as SNHLY and CDR2 as FYNNEI. V was shortened by 2 bases and J by 3 bases, with 13 bases between the two germline ends. The CDR3 length is 15 residues. The CDR3 coding sequence is TGTGCCAGCAGTGAAAAGGAGCGGAGGGAAGAGACCCAGTACTTC. Translation gives CASSEKERREETQYF.

This chain links TRBV30 with TRBJ1-5; D may be TRBD1 (5 bases). The length of the CDR3 is 13 residues. The V and J ends lost 2 bases and 2 bases respectively, with 7 bases between them. Per the germline V gene, CDR1 is GTSNPN and CDR2 is SVGIG (reference sequence). As DNA, the CDR3 is TGTGCCTGGAGTTTAGGGGGCAATCAGCCCCAGCATTTT. Its translation is CAWSLGGNQPQHF.

This sequence joins TRBV7-9 and TRBJ2-6; 9 nucleotides line up with TRBD1. Germline values: CDR1 SEHNR, CDR2 FQNEAQ (reference sequence). This CDR3 is 16 amino acids long. J was trimmed by 2 bases and V by 8 bases; bases with no gene match: 7. The CDR3 here is CASGRGTGPGANVLTF. As DNA, the CDR3 is TGTGCCAGCGGCAGAGGGACAGGGCCTGGGGCCAACGTCCTGACTTTC.

V is TRBV28 and J is TRBJ1-2, with 7 bases that match TRBD1. After removal of 5 bases from V and 4 bases from J, the junction contained 4 bases not matched to a gene. Germline CDR1 and CDR2: MDHEN and SYDVKM. The CDR3 contains 13 residues. The CDR3 region is CASSDRAGYGYTF. CDR3 nucleotides: TGTGCCAGCAGTGACAGGGCGGGCTATGGCTACACCTTC.

The gene calls are TRBV30 and TRBJ2-4; 7 nucleotides agree with TRBD1. CDR1 and CDR2 (germline): GTSNPN, SVGIG (reference sequence). This CDR3 is 20 amino acids long. The trim removed 0 bases at V and 5 bases at J, leaving 22 bases unmatched. The CDR3 here is CAWSVGVYRGYYGRENIQYF. The CDR3 nucleotides read TGTGCCTGGAGTGTAGGAGTCTACAGGGGATATTACGGTCGGGAAAACATTCAGTACTTC. Full variable domain (outside the CDR3, taken from reference TRBV30 and TRBJ2-4): SQTIHQWPATLVQPVGSPLSLECTVEGTSNPNLYWYRQAAGRGLQLLFYSVGIGQISSEVPQNLSASRPQDRQFILSSKKLLLSDSGFYLCAWSVGVYRGYYGRENIQYFGAGTRLSVL.

Worth noting for this clone: The same CDR3 is also encoded by other DNA sequences in this sample. The CDR3 region has the DNA TGTGCCAGCAGTTTCTCGGCGGGAGGGTTGGATACGCAGTATTTT. Protein: CASSFSAGGLDTQYF. The chain links TRBV28 to TRBJ2-3, with 9 positions matching TRBD2. The CDR3 extends over 15 amino acids. CDR1 and CDR2 (germline): MDHEN, SYDVKM. V dropped 3 bases and J dropped 6; count of bases not matched to a gene: 7.

CDR3 in DNA: TGCGCCAGCAGCTTGAGGCAGGCCTACGAGCAGTACTTC. It translates to CASSLRQAYEQYF. The chain combines TRBV5-1 with TRBJ2-7; no clear D gene. The V end lost 1 base, the J end lost 2 bases, and 7 bases lay between the germline ends. Per germline, CDR1 SGHRS and CDR2 YFSETQ. This CDR3 is built from 13 residues.

This clone was counted once. V gene TRBV5-1 combines with J gene TRBJ2-3, with a possible D match to TRBD1 (5 bases). Per germline, CDR1 SGHRS and CDR2 YFSETQ. The CDR3 has 16 amino acids. Trimming left V 0 bases short and J 2 bases short, with 13 bases between. DNA for the CDR3: TGCGCCAGCAGCTTGGCCAAAGGGGTTAACACAGATACGCAGTATTTT. Translating it yields CASSLAKGVNTDTQYF.